The rows below give T cell receptor beta chains drawn from one sample of a study of T cell repertoires in aging, cancer and after chemotherapy. MiXCR, run by TCRdb on the multiplex PCR reads, gives a single entry per CDR3 protein. The table shows about 10,000 distinct CDR3 sequences, with around 40% occurring only once. The sample taken for sequencing was blood. These receptor sequences come from a human donor in good health. The CDR3 runs from the conserved cysteine through the conserved F or W. D genes are given only for firm matches. Clone size is stated in some rows and not others, as once, few, many or a class when expanded.

D,V,length,J,size,CDR3,DNA
.,TRBV12-3/TRBV12-4,15,TRBJ1-6,.,CASMGGRSYISPLHF,TGTGCCAGTATGGGAGGGAGGTCCTATATTTCACCCCTCCACTTT
TRBD2,TRBV30,15,TRBJ2-3,.,CAWSVASGRRNTQYF,TGTGCCTGGAGTGTTGCTAGCGGGAGGAGGAATACGCAGTATTTT
TRBD1,TRBV29-1,13,TRBJ1-4,medium-sized,CSVRQGVFEKLFF,TGCAGCGTTCGACAGGGGGTCTTTGAAAAACTGTTTTTT
.,TRBV7-6,14,TRBJ2-3,.,CASSFLQGTDTQYF,TGTGCCAGCAGCTTCCTACAGGGAACAGATACGCAGTATTTT
TRBD1,TRBV5-4,14,TRBJ2-7,.,CASSPGQDSYEQYF,TGTGCCAGCAGCCCGGGACAGGACTCCTACGAGCAGTACTTC
TRBD1,TRBV6-1,15,TRBJ2-1,.,CASSELRTGANEQFF,TGTGCCAGCAGTGAACTACGGACAGGGGCCAATGAGCAGTTCTTC
TRBD2,TRBV6-2/TRBV6-3,16,TRBJ2-2,.,CAISESVAGTTGELFF,TGTGCCATCAGTGAGTCTGTAGCGGGAACCACCGGGGAGCTGTTTTTT
TRBD2,TRBV6-6,16,TRBJ2-3,.,CATYGLAADRFYTQYF,TGTGCCACCTATGGACTAGCGGCAGATCGTTTCTATACGCAGTATTTT
.,TRBV6-5,17,TRBJ2-6,.,CASSEQLPESGANVLTF,TGTGCCAGCAGTGAACAGCTCCCGGAGTCTGGGGCCAACGTCCTGACTTTC
TRBD1,TRBV11-1,17,TRBJ1-3,.,CASSLTLGQGLGNTIYF,TGTGCCAGCAGCCTCACATTGGGACAGGGGCTTGGAAACACCATATATTTT
.,TRBV11-1,20,TRBJ2-3,.,CASSSQTILRSGRPTDTQYF,TGTGCCAGCAGCTCGCAGACCATCCTGAGGAGCGGAAGGCCCACAGATACGCAGTATTTT
.,TRBV6-6,13,TRBJ2-7,few,CASSYSISPLKYF,TGTGCCAGCAGTTACTCAATCAGCCCCCTGAAGTACTTC
TRBD2,TRBV19,14,TRBJ2-3,medium-sized,CASGLAGSTDTQYF,TGTGCCAGTGGACTAGCGGGAAGCACAGATACGCAGTATTTT
.,TRBV6-4,15,TRBJ2-3,.,CASSARAGSTDTQYF,TGTGCCAGCAGCGCTCGGGCGGGTAGCACAGATACGCAGTATTTT
.,TRBV5-1,14,TRBJ2-5,.,CASSSAGGLETQYF,TGCGCCAGCAGCTCCGCTGGAGGGCTCGAGACCCAGTACTTC
TRBD1,TRBV5-1,16,TRBJ1-4,few,CASSLGEQGAGEKLFF,TGCGCCAGCAGCTTGGGAGAACAGGGGGCAGGAGAAAAACTGTTTTTT
.,TRBV7-2,15,TRBJ2-7,.,CASSLGRGLTYEQYF,TGTGCAAGCAGCTTAGGAAGGGGTCTGACCTACGAGCAGTACTTC
.,TRBV30,12,TRBJ2-7,medium-sized,CAWSGLRYEQYF,TGTGCCTGGAGTGGTCTCAGGTACGAGCAGTACTTC
TRBD2,TRBV6-6,16,TRBJ2-1,few,CASSYRGGSRDNEQFF,TGTGCCAGCAGTTACCGGGGGGGTAGTAGGGACAATGAGCAGTTCTTC
TRBD1,TRBV29-1,12,TRBJ1-1,few,CSGGTGIAEAFF,TGCAGCGGCGGGACAGGGATCGCTGAAGCTTTCTTT